These T cell receptor beta chains were read from a single sample in a study of identical twins. TCRdb itself ran the 5' RACE reads through MiXCR, one entry per CDR3 protein. The sample shows 220,000 or so distinct CDR3 sequences, 7% of them seen only once. The data also belong to a second study, concerning yellow fever vaccine responses in identical twins.

The sequenced sample was memory (CD45RO+) T cells sorted from blood. Receptors originate from a woman in her late teens or twenties in good health. CDR3s include the opening cysteine and the closing phenylalanine or tryptophan.

J gene	V gene	CDR3 length	CDR3 protein
TRBJ2-5	TRBV28	16	CASSAKDFPYQETQYF
TRBJ2-5	TRBV5-1	16	CASSSMTPGPRETQYF
TRBJ2-7	TRBV18	13	CASAGGRSYEQYF
TRBJ2-3	TRBV7-8	17	CASSPRQGTGRTDTQYF
TRBJ1-6	TRBV3-1	16	CASSQGGAKPVSPLHF
TRBJ2-5	TRBV20-1	13	CSELGLGDGAQYF
TRBJ1-1	TRBV20-1	13	CSARGMDGPEAFF
TRBJ2-7	TRBV12-3/TRBV12-4	16	CASSPLGTVGGREQYF
TRBJ2-3	TRBV5-6	14	CASSSLRSTDTQYF
TRBJ2-5	TRBV11-2	13	CASSPPSSQTQYF
TRBJ2-1	TRBV5-8	15	CASSAEGGTYNEQFF